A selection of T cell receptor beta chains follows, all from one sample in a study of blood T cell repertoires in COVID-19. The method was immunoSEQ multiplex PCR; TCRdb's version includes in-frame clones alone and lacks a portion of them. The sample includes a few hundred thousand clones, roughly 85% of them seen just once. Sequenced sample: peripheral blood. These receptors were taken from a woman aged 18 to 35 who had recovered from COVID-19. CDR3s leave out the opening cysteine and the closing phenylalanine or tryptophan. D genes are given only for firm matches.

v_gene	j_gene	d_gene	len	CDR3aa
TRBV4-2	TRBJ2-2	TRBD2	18	ASSQDRLTSGSLNTGELF
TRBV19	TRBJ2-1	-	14	ASSIDTGGAYNEQF
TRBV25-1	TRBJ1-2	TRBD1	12	ASSEYRQGDGYT
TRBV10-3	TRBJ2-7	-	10	AIADAGYEQY
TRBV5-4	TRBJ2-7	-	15	ASSRAGGARKTYEQY
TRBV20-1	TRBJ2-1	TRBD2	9	SARVAGALF
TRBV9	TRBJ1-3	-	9	ASSVGDTIY
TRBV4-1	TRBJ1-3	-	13	ASSQGAQARNTIY
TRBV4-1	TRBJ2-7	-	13	ASRRTLRSSYEQY
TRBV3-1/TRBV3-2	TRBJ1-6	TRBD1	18	ASSQDRRTGLRGYNSPLH
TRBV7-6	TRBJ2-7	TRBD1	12	ASSPRTGSSEQY
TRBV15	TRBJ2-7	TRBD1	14	ATSRAGTGGVNEQY
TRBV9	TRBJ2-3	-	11	ASSVEGWDTQY
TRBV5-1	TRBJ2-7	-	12	ASSLLPGSYEQY
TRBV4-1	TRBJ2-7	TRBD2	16	ASSHPGTSGRVGGEQY
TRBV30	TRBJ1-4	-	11	AWSRSTNEKLF
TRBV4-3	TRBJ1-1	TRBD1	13	ASSHPDRGGAEAF